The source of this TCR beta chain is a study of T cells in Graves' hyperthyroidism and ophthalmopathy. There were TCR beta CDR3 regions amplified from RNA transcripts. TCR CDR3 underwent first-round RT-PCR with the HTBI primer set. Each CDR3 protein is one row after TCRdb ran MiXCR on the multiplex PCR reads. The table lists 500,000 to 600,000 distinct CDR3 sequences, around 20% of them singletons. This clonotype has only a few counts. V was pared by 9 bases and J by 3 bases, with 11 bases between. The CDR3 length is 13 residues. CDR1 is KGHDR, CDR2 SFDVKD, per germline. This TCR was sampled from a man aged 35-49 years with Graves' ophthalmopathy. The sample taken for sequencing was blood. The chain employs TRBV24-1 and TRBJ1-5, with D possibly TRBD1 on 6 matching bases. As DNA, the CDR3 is TGTGCCACCGCAGGACAGCACAATCAGCCCCAGCATTTT. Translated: CATAGQHNQPQHF.